This T cell receptor (beta chain) derives from a study of cytomegalovirus exposure and HLA in healthy donors. The wider study: When 398 donors were genotyped, roughly four fifths of them were found to fall in the Caucasian-associated ancestry cluster. Study results and caveats: For TCR beta chains, V- and J-gene trimming was later linked to a missense DCLRE1C variant.

This clone was detected only once. Its antigen is unidentified. This PCR relied on a set of 60 Vbeta primers and 13 Jbeta primers. Sequencing used immunoSEQ multiplex PCR; TCRdb keeps in-frame clones, though not all of them. The data contain approximately 100,000 clones, 64% of them singletons. Germline trimming cut 9 bases from V and 4 bases from J; bases unmatched to any gene: 12. Germline V gene sequence: CDR1 KGHSH, CDR2 LQKENI. The CDR3 consists of 16 residues. The TCR was taken from a human donor in good health. The chain employs TRBV18 and TRBJ1-2, with 12 bases lining up with TRBD1. Sequenced material: PBMCs. The CDR3: CASTTGQGARGYGYTF. The CDR3 DNA follows: TGTGCCAGTACGACGGGACAGGGGGCGCGGGGCTATGGCTACACCTTC.